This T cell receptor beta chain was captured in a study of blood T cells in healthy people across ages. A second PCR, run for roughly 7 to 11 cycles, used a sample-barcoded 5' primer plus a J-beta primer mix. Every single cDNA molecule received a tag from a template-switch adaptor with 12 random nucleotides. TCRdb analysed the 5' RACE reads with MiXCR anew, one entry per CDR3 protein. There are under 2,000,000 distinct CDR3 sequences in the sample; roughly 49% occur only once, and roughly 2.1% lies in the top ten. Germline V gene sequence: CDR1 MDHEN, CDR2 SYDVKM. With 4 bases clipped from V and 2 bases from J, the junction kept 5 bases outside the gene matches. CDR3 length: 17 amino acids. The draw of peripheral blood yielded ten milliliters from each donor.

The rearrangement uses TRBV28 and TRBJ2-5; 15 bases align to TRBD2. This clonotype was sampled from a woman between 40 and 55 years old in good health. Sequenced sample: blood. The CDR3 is CASSYGGLAGGQETQYF. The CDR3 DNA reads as TGTGCCAGCAGTTACGGCGGACTAGCGGGGGGGCAAGAGACCCAGTACTTC.